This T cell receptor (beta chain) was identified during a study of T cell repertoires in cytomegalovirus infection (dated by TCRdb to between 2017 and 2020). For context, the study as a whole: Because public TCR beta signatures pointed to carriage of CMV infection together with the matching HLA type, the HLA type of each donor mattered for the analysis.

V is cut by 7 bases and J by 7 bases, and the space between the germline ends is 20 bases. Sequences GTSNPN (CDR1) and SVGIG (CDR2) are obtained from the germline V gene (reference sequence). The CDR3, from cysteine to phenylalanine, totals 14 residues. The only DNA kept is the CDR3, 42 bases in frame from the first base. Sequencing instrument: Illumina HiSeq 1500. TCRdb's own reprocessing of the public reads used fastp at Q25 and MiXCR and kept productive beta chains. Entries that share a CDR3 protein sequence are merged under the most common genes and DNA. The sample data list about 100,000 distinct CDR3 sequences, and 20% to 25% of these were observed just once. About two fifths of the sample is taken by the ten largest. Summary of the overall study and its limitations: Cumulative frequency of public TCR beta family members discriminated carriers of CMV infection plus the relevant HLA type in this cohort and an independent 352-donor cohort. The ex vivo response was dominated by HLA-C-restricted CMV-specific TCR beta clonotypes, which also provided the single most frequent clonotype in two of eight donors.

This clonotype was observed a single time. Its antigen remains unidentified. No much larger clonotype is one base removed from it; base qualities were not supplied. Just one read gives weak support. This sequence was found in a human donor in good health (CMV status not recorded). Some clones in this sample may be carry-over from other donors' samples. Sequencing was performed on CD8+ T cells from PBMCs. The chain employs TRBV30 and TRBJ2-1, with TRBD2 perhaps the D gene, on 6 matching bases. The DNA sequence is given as TGTGCCTTCCACCGCCGGGAGCCCGGGAATGAGCAGTTCTTC. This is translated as CAFHRREPGNEQFF.